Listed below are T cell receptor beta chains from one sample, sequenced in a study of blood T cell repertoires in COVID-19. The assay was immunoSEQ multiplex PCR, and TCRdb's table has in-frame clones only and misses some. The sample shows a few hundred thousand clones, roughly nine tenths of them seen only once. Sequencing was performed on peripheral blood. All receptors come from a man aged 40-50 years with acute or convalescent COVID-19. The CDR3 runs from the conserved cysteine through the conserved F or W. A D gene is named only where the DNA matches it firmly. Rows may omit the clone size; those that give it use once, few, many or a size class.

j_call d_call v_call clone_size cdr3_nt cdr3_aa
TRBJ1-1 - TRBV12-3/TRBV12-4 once TGTGCCAGCAGGGGGGGATCTGCTTTCTTT CASRGGSAFF
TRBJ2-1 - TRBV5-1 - TGCGCCAGCAGCCTGGAAAGGGGTGATGAGCAGTTCTTC CASSLERGDEQFF
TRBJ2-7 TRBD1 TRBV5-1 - TGCGCCAGCAGCGTGGGACAGACTCTAGAGGAGCAGTACTTC CASSVGQTLEEQYF
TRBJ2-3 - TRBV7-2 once TGTGCCAGCAGCTTAGGAAGCAACCGATTCACAGATACGCAGTATTTT CASSLGSNRFTDTQYF
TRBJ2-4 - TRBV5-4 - TGTGCCAGCAGCCCGGAAGGTGGACTAGCCAAAAACATTCAGTACTTC CASSPEGGLAKNIQYF
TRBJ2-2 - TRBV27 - TGTGCCAGCAGCCCTTTCGTCGCCGGGGAGCTGTTTTTT CASSPFVAGELFF
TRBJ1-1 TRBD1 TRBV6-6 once TGTGCCAGCAGACCACCCCGGACAGGGGGTGAAGCTTTCTTT CASRPPRTGGEAFF
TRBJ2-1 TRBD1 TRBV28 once TGTGCCAGCAGGCAGACAGGGAGCTACAATGAGCAGTTCTTC CASRQTGSYNEQFF
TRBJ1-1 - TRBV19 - TGTGCCAGTAGTACCGGCATGACTGAAGGTGGGACTGAAGCTTTCTTT CASSTGMTEGGTEAFF
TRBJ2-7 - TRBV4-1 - TGCGCCAGCAGCCAGCCCGGGACTGGGTCCTACGAGCAGTACTTC CASSQPGTGSYEQYF
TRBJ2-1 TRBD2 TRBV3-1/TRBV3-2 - TGTGCCTCCGGCCTAGCGGGAGTGGGAAGATACAATGAGCAGTTCTTC CASGLAGVGRYNEQFF
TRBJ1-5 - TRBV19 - TGTGCCAGTAGTATTTATCCAGGTAGGAACAATCAGCCCCAGCATTTT CASSIYPGRNNQPQHF
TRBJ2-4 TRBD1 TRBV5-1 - TGCGCCAGCAGCTTGACAGGGGGCCATGACATTCAGTACTTC CASSLTGGHDIQYF
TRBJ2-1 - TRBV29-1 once TGCAGCGTTGATCTAACAGGTCAAGTCGATGAGCAGTTCTTC CSVDLTGQVDEQFF
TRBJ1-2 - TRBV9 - TGTGCCAGCAGCGTAGATACGGGATCCTATGGCTACACCTTC CASSVDTGSYGYTF
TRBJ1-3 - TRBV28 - TGTGCCAGCAGTCCAACAGGGAGCTCTGGAAACACCATATATTTT CASSPTGSSGNTIYF
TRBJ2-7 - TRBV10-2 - TGCGCCAGCAGCCGAGTCCGGTTCTCCTACGAGCAGTACTTC CASSRVRFSYEQYF
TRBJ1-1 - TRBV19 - TGTGCCAGTAGTATAGATCGTTTGGCCAGGGGCGGAAGGGCTGAAGCTTTCTTT CASSIDRLARGGRAEAFF
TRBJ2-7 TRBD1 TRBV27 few TGTGCCAGCAGTTGGACAGGGGCCTACGAGCAGTACTTC CASSWTGAYEQYF
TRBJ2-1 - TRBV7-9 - TGTGCCAGCAGCTTAGCCGGGAGCGGCGACAATGAGCAGTTCTTC CASSLAGSGDNEQFF
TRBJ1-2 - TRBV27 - TGTGCCAGCAGAGTGGGCCCAAAGGGGGACTATGGCTACACCTTC CASRVGPKGDYGYTF
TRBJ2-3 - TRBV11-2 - TGTGCCAGCAGCTCTAAAAGAGATACGCAGTATTTT CASSSKRDTQYF
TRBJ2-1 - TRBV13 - TGTGCCAGCAGCCGAACATACAATGAGCAGTTCTTC CASSRTYNEQFF
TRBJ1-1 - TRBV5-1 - TGCGCCAGCAGCTTGATTGGACAGTCTAAACGGGACACTGAAGCTTTCTTT CASSLIGQSKRDTEAFF
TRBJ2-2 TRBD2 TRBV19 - TGTGCCAGTAGTGGACTAGCGGGAAACACCGGGGAGCTGTTTTTT CASSGLAGNTGELFF
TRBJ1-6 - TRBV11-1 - TGTGCCAGCAGCTTAGCCGGTAATTCACCCCTCCACTTT CASSLAGNSPLHF
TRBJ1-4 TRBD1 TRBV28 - TGTGCCACCCTAGACAGGGGTTTAGGGGAAAAACTGTTTTTT CATLDRGLGEKLFF
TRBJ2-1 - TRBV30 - TGTGCCTGGACTGACAGGCCATCCTACAATGAGCAGTTCTTC CAWTDRPSYNEQFF
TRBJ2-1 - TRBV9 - TGTGCCAGCAGCGTAGCGCCAGGGCTTGAGTACAATGAGCAGTTCTTC CASSVAPGLEYNEQFF
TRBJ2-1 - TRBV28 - TGTGCCAGCAGTTTGCCCCGGAGATTTGATGAGCAGTTCTTC CASSLPRRFDEQFF
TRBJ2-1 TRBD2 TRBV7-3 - TGTGCCAGCAGCTTAGTGGCAGCGGGGCTGTACAATGAGCAGTTCTTC CASSLVAAGLYNEQFF
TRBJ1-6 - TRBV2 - TGTGCCAGCAGTGAAGCGGACAGTGCCAGGCTAGGTTCACCCCTCCACTTT CASSEADSARLGSPLHF